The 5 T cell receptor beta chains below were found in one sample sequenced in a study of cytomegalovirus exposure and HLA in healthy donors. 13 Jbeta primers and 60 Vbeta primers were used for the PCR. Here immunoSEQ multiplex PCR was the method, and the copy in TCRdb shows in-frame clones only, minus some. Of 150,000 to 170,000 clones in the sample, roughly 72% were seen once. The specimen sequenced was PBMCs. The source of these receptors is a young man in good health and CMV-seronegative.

CDR3 sequence reads: CASTPEGRLLSGNTIYF. In nucleotides, the CDR3 is TGTGCCAGCACGCCGGAGGGACGGTTGCTCTCTGGAAACACCATATATTTT. The chain couples TRBV2 to TRBJ1-3, with D possibly matching TRBD1 (5 bases). In germline, CDR1 is SNHLY, CDR2 FYNNEI. V dropped 7 bases and J dropped 0 bases, with 19 bases sitting between them. The CDR3 totals 17 residues.

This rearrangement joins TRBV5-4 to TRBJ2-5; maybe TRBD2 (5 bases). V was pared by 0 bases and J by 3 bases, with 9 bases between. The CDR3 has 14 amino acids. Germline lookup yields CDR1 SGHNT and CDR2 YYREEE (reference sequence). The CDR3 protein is CASSLAGSEETQYF. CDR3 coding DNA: TGTGCCAGCAGCTTGGCGGGGTCCGAAGAGACCCAGTACTTC.

CDR3 residues: CASSISLGGETQYF. In DNA form, the CDR3 reads TGTGCCAGTAGTATAAGCCTAGGGGGAGAGACCCAGTACTTC. The rearrangement joins TRBV19 to TRBJ2-5; D is perhaps TRBD1 (6 bases). V gave up 2 bases and J gave up 4 bases, with 11 bases separating them. This CDR3 has 14 residues. The germline CDR1 and CDR2 sequences are LNHDA and SQIVND (reference sequence).

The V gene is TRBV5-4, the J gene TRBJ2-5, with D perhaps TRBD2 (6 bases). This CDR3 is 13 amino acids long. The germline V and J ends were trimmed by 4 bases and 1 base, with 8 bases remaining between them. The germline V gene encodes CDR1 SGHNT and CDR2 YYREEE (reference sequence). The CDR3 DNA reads TGTGCCAGCAGCATAGCGGCCCAAGAGACCCAGTACTTC. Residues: CASSIAAQETQYF.

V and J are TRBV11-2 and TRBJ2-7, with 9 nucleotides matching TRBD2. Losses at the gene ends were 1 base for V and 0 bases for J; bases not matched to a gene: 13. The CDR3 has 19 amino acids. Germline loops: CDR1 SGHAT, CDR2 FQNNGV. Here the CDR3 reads CASSLAGGLAGFFSYEQYF. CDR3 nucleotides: TGTGCCAGCAGCTTAGCCGGAGGGCTAGCGGGGTTTTTCTCCTACGAGCAGTACTTC.